These T cell receptor beta chains were read from a single sample in a study of blood T cell repertoires in COVID-19. The protocol was immunoSEQ multiplex PCR, while the TCRdb copy is restricted to in-frame clones and leaves out a portion. The data show around 77,000 clones, 82% seen once. Sequencing was performed on peripheral blood. These receptors all stem from a human donor in a cohort sampled during active COVID-19. The CDR3 runs from the conserved cysteine through the conserved F or W. D genes are given only for firm matches. Size is omitted from some rows. Given values are once, few, many or a class for expanded clones.

v_call: TRBV30; d_call: NA; j_call: TRBJ1-4; clone_size: NA; cdr3_nt: TGTGCCTGGAAACGAGGAGTTAATGAAAAACTGTTTTTT; cdr3_aa: CAWKRGVNEKLFF
v_call: TRBV11-2; d_call: NA; j_call: TRBJ1-1; clone_size: once; cdr3_nt: TGTGCCAGCAGCTTTCAGGGGAGCACTGAAGCTTTCTTT; cdr3_aa: CASSFQGSTEAFF
v_call: TRBV18; d_call: NA; j_call: TRBJ2-7; clone_size: NA; cdr3_nt: TGTGCCAGCTCACTGACAGGGACTTCCTACGAGCAGTACTTC; cdr3_aa: CASSLTGTSYEQYF
v_call: TRBV2; d_call: NA; j_call: TRBJ1-1; clone_size: few; cdr3_nt: TGTGCCAGCAGTGGGTCAGAGAACACTGAAGCTTTCTTT; cdr3_aa: CASSGSENTEAFF
v_call: TRBV4-1; d_call: TRBD1; j_call: TRBJ1-2; clone_size: NA; cdr3_nt: TGCGCCAGCAGCCAACCGACGAGGGGGCGCGGTAGTGGCTACACCTTC; cdr3_aa: CASSQPTRGRGSGYTF
v_call: TRBV18; d_call: NA; j_call: TRBJ2-2; clone_size: few; cdr3_nt: TGTGCCAGCTCAACAATCCAGGACACCGGGGAGCTGTTTTTT; cdr3_aa: CASSTIQDTGELFF
v_call: TRBV4-1; d_call: NA; j_call: TRBJ2-7; clone_size: NA; cdr3_nt: TGCGCCAGCAGCCAAGATTTGGGGGCTGCCCACGAGCAGTACTTC; cdr3_aa: CASSQDLGAAHEQYF
v_call: TRBV27; d_call: NA; j_call: TRBJ1-2; clone_size: NA; cdr3_nt: TGTGCCAGCATTTCCATGCAGGGAACAGGGGGCTACACCTTC; cdr3_aa: CASISMQGTGGYTF
v_call: TRBV27; d_call: NA; j_call: TRBJ1-5; clone_size: NA; cdr3_nt: TGTGCCAGCAGTTTAAAGTCCCGGGTCGGGCCCCAGCATTTT; cdr3_aa: CASSLKSRVGPQHF
v_call: TRBV19; d_call: NA; j_call: TRBJ1-6; clone_size: NA; cdr3_nt: TGTGCCAGTAGCCTTGGACAGTTGAATTCACCCCTCCACTTT; cdr3_aa: CASSLGQLNSPLHF
v_call: TRBV13; d_call: NA; j_call: TRBJ1-1; clone_size: NA; cdr3_nt: TGTGCCAGCAGAGTAGCCAGCCCGAACACTGAAGCTTTCTTT; cdr3_aa: CASRVASPNTEAFF
v_call: TRBV15; d_call: TRBD2; j_call: TRBJ2-7; clone_size: NA; cdr3_nt: TGTGCCACCAGCAGCGATGGGAGGGGAAGATCTGGCGAGCAGTACTTC; cdr3_aa: CATSSDGRGRSGEQYF
v_call: TRBV2; d_call: TRBD1; j_call: TRBJ2-7; clone_size: many; cdr3_nt: TGTGCCAGCAGCGGACAGGGACGGAGCTCCTACGAGCAGTACTTC; cdr3_aa: CASSGQGRSSYEQYF
v_call: TRBV7-9; d_call: NA; j_call: TRBJ1-6; clone_size: NA; cdr3_nt: TGTGCCAGCAGAGGCGTTACAGGAGATAATTCACCCCTCCACTTT; cdr3_aa: CASRGVTGDNSPLHF
v_call: TRBV29-1; d_call: NA; j_call: TRBJ1-1; clone_size: NA; cdr3_nt: TGCAGCGTTGAACCCCAGGGGAGAAACACTGAAGCTTTCTTT; cdr3_aa: CSVEPQGRNTEAFF
v_call: TRBV21-1; d_call: NA; j_call: TRBJ1-2; clone_size: NA; cdr3_nt: TGTGCCAGCAGCAATTGCAGGGGAAGAGGCGCTAACTATGGCTACACCTTC; cdr3_aa: CASSNCRGRGANYGYTF
v_call: TRBV29-1; d_call: NA; j_call: TRBJ1-5; clone_size: NA; cdr3_nt: TGCAGCGTGGTAGGACTAGGCGGTCAGCCCCAGCATTTT; cdr3_aa: CSVVGLGGQPQHF
v_call: TRBV6-1; d_call: TRBD1; j_call: TRBJ1-2; clone_size: NA; cdr3_nt: TGTGCCAGCAGTGCGTCGCTATCCGGGACAGGGTTCTATGGCTACACCTTC; cdr3_aa: CASSASLSGTGFYGYTF
v_call: TRBV5-8; d_call: NA; j_call: TRBJ1-1; clone_size: NA; cdr3_nt: TGTGCCAGCTTGGGGCGGGGGCGAAACACTGAAGCTTTCTTT; cdr3_aa: CASLGRGRNTEAFF
v_call: TRBV5-5; d_call: NA; j_call: TRBJ2-7; clone_size: few; cdr3_nt: TGTGCCAGCAGCTTGGTAAGCGGATACGAGCAGTACTTC; cdr3_aa: CASSLVSGYEQYF
v_call: TRBV7-6; d_call: NA; j_call: TRBJ2-5; clone_size: NA; cdr3_nt: TGTGCCAGCAGCTCTCCAGGGGTGACCCAGTACTTC; cdr3_aa: CASSSPGVTQYF
v_call: TRBV4-1; d_call: NA; j_call: TRBJ1-3; clone_size: once; cdr3_nt: TGCGCCAGCAGCCAAGATCAGATAACGGGAAGAGGGTTCCGAAACACCATATATTTT; cdr3_aa: CASSQDQITGRGFRNTIYF